These 27 T cell receptor beta chains came from one sample sequenced in a study of T cells in Graves' hyperthyroidism and ophthalmopathy. TCR beta CDR3 regions were amplified from RNA transcripts. The HTBI primer set drove a first-round RT-PCR of the TCR CDR3. One entry per CDR3 protein, called by TCRdb with MiXCR from the multiplex PCR reads. This sample yields roughly 380,000 distinct CDR3 sequences, of which around 13% are seen a single time; 5.3% belongs to the top ten. Sequencing was carried out using blood. The receptors come from a woman between 18 and 29 years old with Graves' hyperthyroidism.

Remarks on this clonotype: This may stem from a read error, because a much larger clone lies one nucleotide away. The chain has TRBV12-3 or TRBV12-4 and TRBJ1-5; D not resolved. Trimming stripped 8 bases from V and 3 bases from J, with 17 bases between. The CDR3 runs 15 residues. The CDR3 region is CASGPSPLINQPQHF. CDR3 DNA sequence: TGTGCCAGCGGCCCAAGTCCCCTAATCAATCAGCCCCAGCATTTT.

The table lists this clonotype with many counts. The V and J genes are TRBV12-3 or TRBV12-4 and TRBJ2-5; 9 nucleotides align to TRBD1. V lost 5 bases, J lost 5 bases, and 12 bases stayed unmatched. The CDR3 is 16 amino acids. The CDR3 DNA follows: TGTGCCAGCAGTCGAGAGCCGGGACAGGGTAGGGAGACCCAGTACTTC. This encodes CASSREPGQGRETQYF.

There are many counts of this clonotype. The chain recombines TRBV20-1 with TRBJ2-1; the match to TRBD2 covers 10 bases. CDR3 length: 15 residues. Per germline, CDR1 DFQATT and CDR2 SNEGSKA (reference sequence). V gave up 2 bases and J gave up 3 bases; unmatched junction bases: 4. The CDR3 nucleotides read TGCAGTGCTAGACCTGGACTAGCGGTCTACAATGAGCAGTTCTTC. Protein sequence: CSARPGLAVYNEQFF.

At least ten counts were recorded for this clonotype. The chain joins TRBV7-3 to TRBJ2-1; D is uncertain. Germline CDR1 SGHTA, CDR2 FQGTGA. V lost 0 bases, J lost 6 bases, and 9 bases lay in between. The CDR3 totals 14 residues. The CDR3 sequence: CASSLTLAVNEQFF. The CDR3 nucleotides read TGTGCCAGCAGCTTAACGTTAGCAGTCAATGAGCAGTTCTTC.

This clonotype has a count of ten or more. The gene calls are TRBV6-1 and TRBJ1-6; 7 bases are shared with TRBD1. Germline V gene sequence: CDR1 MNHNS, CDR2 SASEGT. CDR3 length: 19 residues. The ends lost 5 bases at V and 0 bases at J; junction bases unmatched: 13. The DNA for the CDR3 is TGTGCCAGCAGTTATAGTTCGACAGGGACAAGCTCCTATAATTCACCCCTCCACTTT. It codes for CASSYSSTGTSSYNSPLHF.

Of note for this clonotype: A read error may be the cause here, since a much bigger clone is one base away. The V gene is TRBV28, the J gene TRBJ1-5; D is ambiguous. Germline values: CDR1 MDHEN, CDR2 SYDVKM. The CDR3 runs to 13 residues. This CDR3 reads CASSLSRWQPQRF. In nucleotides, the CDR3 is TGTGCCAGCAGTTTATCTCGATGGCAGCCCCAGCGTTTT.

This clonotype was seen repeatedly, ten times or more. The chain recombines TRBV5-1 with TRBJ2-3, with TRBD2 matching 12 bases. This CDR3 spans 16 amino acids. The germline gives CDR1 SGHRS, CDR2 YFSETQ. After removal of 2 bases from V and 4 bases from J, the junction contained 5 bases not matched to a gene. The CDR3 region has the DNA TGCGCCAGCAGCTTATTGACTAGCGGGAGCCCAGATACGCAGTATTTT. Translated: CASSLLTSGSPDTQYF.

CDR3 sequence (DNA): TGCGCCAGCAGCGCAACAGGGGGCAACACCTACGAGCAGTACTTC. Translation gives CASSATGGNTYEQYF. The chain employs TRBV10-2 and TRBJ2-7; 9 bases are a match to TRBD1. The CDR3 is 15 amino acids. V was pared by 6 bases and J by 2 bases, with 8 bases of the junction left unmatched. Germline V gene sequence: CDR1 WSHSY, CDR2 SAAADI.

There are many counts of this clonotype. This sequence joins TRBV6-6 and TRBJ2-7, with D tentatively TRBD1 or TRBD2 (6 bases each). CDR3 size: 16 residues. Germline V gene lookup returns CDR1 MNHNY and CDR2 SVGAGI (reference sequence). V was pared by 0 bases and J by 2 bases, with 14 bases between. CDR3 sequence reads: CASSYSLGAGPYEQYF. For the CDR3, the DNA is TGTGCCAGCAGTTACTCTTTGGGGGCGGGACCCTACGAGCAGTACTTC.

This clonotype was detected many times. The V call is TRBV11-2, the J call TRBJ2-7; TRBD1 matches 8 bases. The CDR3 extends over 15 amino acids. Unmatched junction bases numbered 12, after V lost 5 bases and J lost 6 bases. In germline, CDR1 is SGHAT, CDR2 FQNNGV. DNA for the CDR3: TGTGCCAGCAGCCCGGGGACAGGACCTGATGGCGAGCAGTACTTC. Protein: CASSPGTGPDGEQYF.

This chain uses TRBV29-1 with TRBJ2-7; TRBD2 matches at 15 bases. Germline trimming cut 7 bases from V and 5 bases from J; bases unmatched to any gene: 9. This CDR3 has 15 residues. The germline V gene encodes CDR1 SQVTM and CDR2 ANQGSEA. CDR3 nucleotides: TGCAGCGGAGGGACTAGCGGGAGGTCGGCCCACGAGCAGTACTTC. Protein product: CSGGTSGRSAHEQYF.

Many counts were recorded for this clonotype. V usage is TRBV2 and J usage is TRBJ2-3; D remains ambiguous. Between the trimmed V and J ends, which lost 2 bases and 8 bases, there was a span of 8 bases. In germline, CDR1 is SNHLY, CDR2 FYNNEI. The CDR3 spans 12 residues. The CDR3 nucleotides are TGTGCCAGCAGTGAACTAACGGGTACGCAGTATTTT. Encoded protein: CASSELTGTQYF. Complete variable domain (other parts from reference TRBV2 and TRBJ2-3): EPEVTQTPSHQVTQMGQEVILRCVPISNHLYFYWYRQILGQKVEFLVSFYNNEISEKSEIFDDQFSVERPDGSNFTLKIRSTKLEDSAMYFCASSELTGTQYFGPGTRLTVL.

In its sample, this clonotype was seen many times. V and J are TRBV6-1 and TRBJ2-2, with D unclear. Germline loops: CDR1 MNHNS, CDR2 SASEGT. CDR3 length: 13 residues. Trimming pared 0 bases from V and 4 bases from J, leaving 3 bases between. The DNA of the CDR3 is TGTGCCAGCAGTGAAGCGCCCACCGGGGAGCTGTTTTTT. Translation: CASSEAPTGELFF.

This clonotype was seen more than once but under ten times. The chain combines TRBV3-1 with TRBJ2-2; a possible D gene is TRBD1 (5 bases). Trimming removed 0 bases from V and 1 base from J, with 9 bases in between. From germline, CDR1 is LGHDT and CDR2 YNNKEL (reference sequence). CDR3 length: 16 amino acids. This CDR3 is CASSQEGAGNTGELFF. DNA of the CDR3: TGTGCCAGCAGCCAAGAAGGGGCCGGGAACACCGGGGAGCTGTTTTTT.

This clonotype was picked up a small number of times. The V and J genes are TRBV12-3 or TRBV12-4 and TRBJ1-5; TRBD1 agrees at 8 bases. V shed 0 bases, J shed 1 base, and the junction held 5 bases outside the gene matches. This CDR3 comprises 17 residues. The CDR3 loop reads CASSLASWTGSNQPQHF. In DNA form, the CDR3 reads TGTGCCAGCAGTTTAGCGTCCTGGACAGGGAGCAATCAGCCCCAGCATTTT.

This clonotype was seen repeatedly, ten times or more. This chain uses TRBV3-1 with TRBJ2-7; perhaps D is TRBD1 or TRBD2 (6 bases each). The V end lost 3 bases, the J end lost 2 bases, and 8 bases lay between the germline ends. Germline CDR1 LGHDT, CDR2 YNNKEL (reference sequence). The CDR3 is 13 amino acids. This chain's CDR3 is CASSQGGAYEQYF. The CDR3 DNA reads as TGTGCCAGCAGCCAGGGGGGCGCCTACGAGCAGTACTTC.

This clonotype was seen repeatedly, ten times or more. The V gene is TRBV6-1, the J gene TRBJ2-7; TRBD2 is a possible D gene (7 bases). CDR1 MNHNS and CDR2 SASEGT come from the germline V gene. The CDR3 totals 14 residues. V lost 8 bases and J 1 base, leaving 15 bases between the germline ends. CDR3 loop: CASLLGGQSYEQYF. The DNA of the CDR3 is TGTGCCAGCCTCTTGGGGGGGCAATCCTACGAGCAGTACTTC.

The rearrangement uses TRBV5-1 and TRBJ2-3; a weak D match, TRBD1 (6 bases). The germline V gene encodes CDR1 SGHRS and CDR2 YFSETQ. There are 14 residues in the CDR3. V shed 2 bases and J shed 5 bases, with 12 bases lying between them. The CDR3 here is CASSLGAGEDTQYF. CDR3 nucleotide sequence: TGCGCCAGCAGCTTAGGGGCAGGGGAAGATACGCAGTATTTT.

This chain uses TRBV19 with TRBJ2-3; no clear D gene. The V gene's germline CDR1 is LNHDA and CDR2 SQIVND (reference sequence). This CDR3 is 15 amino acids long. Trimming removed 2 bases at V and 2 bases at J, with 11 bases between. CDR3 sequence: CASSIKALITDTQYF. The CDR3 nucleotides are TGTGCCAGTAGTATAAAGGCCCTGATCACAGATACGCAGTATTTT.

There are many counts of this clonotype. The rearrangement links TRBV20-1 to TRBJ2-7; TRBD2 aligns across 15 bases. This CDR3 has 16 residues. CDR1 is DFQATT and CDR2 is SNEGSKA in the germline V gene (reference sequence). V lost 5 bases to trimming and J lost 3 bases; unmatched junction nucleotides: 8. The CDR3 spells CSAAGLAGGRYYEQYF. The CDR3 bases are TGCAGTGCTGCTGGACTAGCGGGAGGGAGGTACTACGAGCAGTACTTC.

This chain uses TRBV5-4 with TRBJ2-5; D not certain. V lost 1 base, J lost 5 bases, and 9 bases lay in between. The CDR3 spans 13 residues. Germline V gene data show CDR1 as SGHNT and CDR2 as YYREEE (reference sequence). The CDR3 DNA reads as TGTGCCAGCAGCTTGATGAGCAGGGAGACCCAGTACTTC. Translation gives CASSLMSRETQYF.

This clonotype was seen many times. V and J are TRBV11-1 and TRBJ2-3; D gene unclear. The V gene's germline CDR1 is SGHAT and CDR2 FQDESV (reference sequence). The V gene lost 0 bases and the J gene lost 2 bases, with 6 bases spanning the gap. The CDR3 totals 14 residues. CDR3 in DNA: TGTGCCAGCAGCTTAGCGCTTATCACAGATACGCAGTATTTT. Its protein product is CASSLALITDTQYF.

Ten or more counts support this clonotype. CDR3 coding DNA: TGTGCCAGCAGTAGCAGGGTAACCTACGAGCAGTACTTC. Translated, it gives CASSSRVTYEQYF. V is TRBV2 and J is TRBJ2-7, with a possible D match to TRBD1 (5 bases). V lost 5 bases and J lost 2, with 10 bases in between. The CDR3 runs 13 residues. Germline V lookup: CDR1 SNHLY, CDR2 FYNNEI.

This clonotype has at least ten counts. V gene TRBV5-1 combines with J gene TRBJ2-4, with 11 bases identical to TRBD1. This CDR3 spans 18 amino acids. From germline, CDR1 is SGHRS and CDR2 YFSETQ. V gave up 0 bases and J gave up 5 bases; unmatched junction bases: 10. In nucleotides, the CDR3 is TGCGCCAGCAGCTTGGGTATCCGGACAGGGGGCGAGGAAAACATTCAGTACTTC. This encodes CASSLGIRTGGEENIQYF.

V is TRBV28 and J is TRBJ2-2; tentative D call: TRBD2 (5 bases). The CDR3 extends over 14 amino acids. Looked up from germline, CDR1 is MDHEN and CDR2 is SYDVKM. The V end was cut by 6 bases, the J end by 5 bases, with 13 bases between. CDR3 DNA sequence: TGTGCCAGCAGGGTCAGGCCGGGGACCGGGGAGCTGTTTTTT. Protein: CASRVRPGTGELFF.

This clonotype was recorded at least ten times. This chain joins TRBV28 and TRBJ1-2; D might be TRBD1 (5 bases). The CDR3 contains 14 residues. Per germline, CDR1 MDHEN and CDR2 SYDVKM. V lost 7 bases, J lost 6 bases, and 18 bases lay in between. CDR3 sequence: CASTLTRGADGYTF. The CDR3 region has the DNA TGTGCCAGCACCCTAACCCGGGGCGCGGATGGCTACACCTTC.

This clonotype was seen at least ten times. The genes are TRBV12-3 or TRBV12-4 and TRBJ1-1; TRBD1 is a possible D gene (5 bases). The CDR3 consists of 14 residues. V was cut by 2 bases and J by 3 bases, with 10 bases left in between. For the CDR3, the DNA is TGTGCCAGCAGTTTACGGGGGGTACACACTGAAGCTTTCTTT. Protein sequence: CASSLRGVHTEAFF.